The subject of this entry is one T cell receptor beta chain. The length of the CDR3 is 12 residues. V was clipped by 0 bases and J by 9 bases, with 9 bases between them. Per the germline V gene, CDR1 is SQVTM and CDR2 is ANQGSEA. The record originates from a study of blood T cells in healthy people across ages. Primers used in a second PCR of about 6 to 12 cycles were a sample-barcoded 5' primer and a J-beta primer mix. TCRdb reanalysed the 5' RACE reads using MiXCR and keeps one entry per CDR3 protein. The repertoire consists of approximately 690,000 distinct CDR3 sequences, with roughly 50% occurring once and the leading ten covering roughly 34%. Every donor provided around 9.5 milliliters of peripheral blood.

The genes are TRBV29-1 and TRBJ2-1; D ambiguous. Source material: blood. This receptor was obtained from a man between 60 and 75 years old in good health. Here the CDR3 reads CSVEDDPSEQFF. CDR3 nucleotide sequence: TGCAGCGTTGAAGACGATCCTTCTGAGCAGTTCTTC.